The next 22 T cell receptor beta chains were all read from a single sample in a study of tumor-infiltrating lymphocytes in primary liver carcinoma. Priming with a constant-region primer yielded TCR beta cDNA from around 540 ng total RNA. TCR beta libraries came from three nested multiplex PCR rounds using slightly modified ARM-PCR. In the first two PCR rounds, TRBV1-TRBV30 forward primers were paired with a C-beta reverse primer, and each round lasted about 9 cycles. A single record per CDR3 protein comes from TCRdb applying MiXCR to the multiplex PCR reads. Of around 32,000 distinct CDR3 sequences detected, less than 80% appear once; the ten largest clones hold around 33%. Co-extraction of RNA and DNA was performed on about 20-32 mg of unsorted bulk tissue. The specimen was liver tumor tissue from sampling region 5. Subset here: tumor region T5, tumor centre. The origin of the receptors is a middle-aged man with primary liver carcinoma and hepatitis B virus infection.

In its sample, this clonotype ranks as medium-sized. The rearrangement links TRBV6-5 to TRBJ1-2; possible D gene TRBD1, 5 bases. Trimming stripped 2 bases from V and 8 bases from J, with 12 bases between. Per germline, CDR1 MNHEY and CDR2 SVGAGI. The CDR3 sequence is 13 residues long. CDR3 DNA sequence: TGTGCCAGCAGTTACCGGCAGGGCGAAGGCTACACCTTC. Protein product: CASSYRQGEGYTF.

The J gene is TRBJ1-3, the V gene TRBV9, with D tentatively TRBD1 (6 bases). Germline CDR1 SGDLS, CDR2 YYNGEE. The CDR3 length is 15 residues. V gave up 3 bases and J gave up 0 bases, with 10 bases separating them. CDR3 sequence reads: CASSAQGHSGNTIYF. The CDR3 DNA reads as TGTGCCAGCAGCGCCCAGGGGCACTCTGGAAACACCATATATTTT.

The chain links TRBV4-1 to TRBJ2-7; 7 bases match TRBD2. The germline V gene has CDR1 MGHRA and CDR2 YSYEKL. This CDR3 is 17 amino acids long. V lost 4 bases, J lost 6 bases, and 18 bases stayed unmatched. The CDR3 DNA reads TGCGCCAGCAGCCCCTCCTATGGCGCGGGAGAGCTCGGCGAGCAGTACTTC. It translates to CASSPSYGAGELGEQYF.

CDR3 loop: CASSLLEAEGFEWYF. In DNA, the CDR3 is TGTGCCAGCAGCTTATTGGAGGCAGAGGGTTTCGAGTGGTACTTC. The rearrangement joins TRBV11-2 to TRBJ2-7; weak D call: TRBD2 (5 bases). The germline V gene encodes CDR1 SGHAT and CDR2 FQNNGV. The CDR3 consists of 15 residues. V lost 2 bases and J lost 12, with 23 bases in between.

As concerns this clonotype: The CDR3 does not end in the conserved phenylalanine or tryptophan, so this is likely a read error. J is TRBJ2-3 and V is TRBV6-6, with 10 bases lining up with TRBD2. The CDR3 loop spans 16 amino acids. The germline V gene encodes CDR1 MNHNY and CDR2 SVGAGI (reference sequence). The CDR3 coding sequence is TGTGCCAGCAGGAAAGGGACTAGCGAGAGGACGGATACACAGTATTAT. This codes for CASRKGTSERTDTQYY.

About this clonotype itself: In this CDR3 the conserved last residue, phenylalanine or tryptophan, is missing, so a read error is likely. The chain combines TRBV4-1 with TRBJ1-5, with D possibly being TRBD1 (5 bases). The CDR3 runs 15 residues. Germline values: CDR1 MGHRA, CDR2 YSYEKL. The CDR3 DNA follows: TGCACCAGCAGCCAAACGGGACGGCCGTCTCGGCCCCAGCATTTA. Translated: CTSSQTGRPSRPQHL.

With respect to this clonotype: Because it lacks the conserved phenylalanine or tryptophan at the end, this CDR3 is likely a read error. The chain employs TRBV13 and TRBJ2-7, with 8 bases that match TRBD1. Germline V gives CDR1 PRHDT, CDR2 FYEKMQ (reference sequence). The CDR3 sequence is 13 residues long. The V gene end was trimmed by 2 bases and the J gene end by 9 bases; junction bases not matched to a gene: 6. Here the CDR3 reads CASSLNRGSVQYY. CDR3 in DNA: TGTGCCAGCAGCTTAAACAGGGGGAGCGTGCAGTACTAC.

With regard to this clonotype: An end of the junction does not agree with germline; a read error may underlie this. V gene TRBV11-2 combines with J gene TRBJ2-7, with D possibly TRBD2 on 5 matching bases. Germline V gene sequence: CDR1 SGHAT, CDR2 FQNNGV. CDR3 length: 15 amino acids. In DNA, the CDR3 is TGTGCCAGCAGCTTAGAGTCCGGGATCTCTGGTGAGCCGTATTTC. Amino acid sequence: CASSLESGISGEPYF.

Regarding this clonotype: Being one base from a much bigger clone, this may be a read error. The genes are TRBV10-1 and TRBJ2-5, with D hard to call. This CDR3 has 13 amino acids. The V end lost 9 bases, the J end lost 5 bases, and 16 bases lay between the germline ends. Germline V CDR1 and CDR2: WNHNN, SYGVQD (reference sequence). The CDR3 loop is CARGDSGTETQYF. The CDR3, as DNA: TGCGCCAGAGGTGATTCGGGTACGGAGACCCAGTACTTC.

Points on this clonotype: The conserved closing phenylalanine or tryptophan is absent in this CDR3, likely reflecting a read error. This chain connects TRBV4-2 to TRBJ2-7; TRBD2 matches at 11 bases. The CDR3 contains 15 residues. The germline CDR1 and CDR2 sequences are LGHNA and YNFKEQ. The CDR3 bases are TGTGTCAGCAGCCACGGGACTAGCGGAGCCGGCGAGCAGTACTTA. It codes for CVSSHGTSGAGEQYL.

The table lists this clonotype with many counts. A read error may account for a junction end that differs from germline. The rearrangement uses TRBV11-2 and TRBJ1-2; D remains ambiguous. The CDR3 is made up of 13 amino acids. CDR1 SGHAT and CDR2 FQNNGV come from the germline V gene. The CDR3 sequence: CASSLEGNYGYTF. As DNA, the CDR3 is TGTGCCAGCAGCTTAGAGGGGAACTATGGTTACACCTTC.

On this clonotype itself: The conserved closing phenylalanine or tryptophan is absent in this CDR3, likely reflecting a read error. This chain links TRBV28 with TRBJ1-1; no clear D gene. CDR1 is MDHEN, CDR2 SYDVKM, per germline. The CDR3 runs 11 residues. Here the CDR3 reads CVNSHITEAFV. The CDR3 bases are TGTGTCAACAGCCACATAACTGAAGCTTTCGTT.

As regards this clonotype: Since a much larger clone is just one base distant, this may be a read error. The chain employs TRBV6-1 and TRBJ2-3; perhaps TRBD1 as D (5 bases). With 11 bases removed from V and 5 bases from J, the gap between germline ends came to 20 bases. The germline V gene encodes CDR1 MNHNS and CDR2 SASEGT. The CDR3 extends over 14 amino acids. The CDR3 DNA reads TGTGCCTCCAGGTGGGTCGAGGACATAGATACGCAGTATTTT. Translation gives CASRWVEDIDTQYF.

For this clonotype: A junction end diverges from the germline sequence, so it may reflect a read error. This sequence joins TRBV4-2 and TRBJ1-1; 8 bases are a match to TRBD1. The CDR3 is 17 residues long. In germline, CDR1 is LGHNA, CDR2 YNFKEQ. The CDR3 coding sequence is TGTGCCTGCAGCCAAGAGTACGGACAGGGTTTTTGGAGTGAAGGTTTCTTT. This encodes CACSQEYGQGFWSEGFF.

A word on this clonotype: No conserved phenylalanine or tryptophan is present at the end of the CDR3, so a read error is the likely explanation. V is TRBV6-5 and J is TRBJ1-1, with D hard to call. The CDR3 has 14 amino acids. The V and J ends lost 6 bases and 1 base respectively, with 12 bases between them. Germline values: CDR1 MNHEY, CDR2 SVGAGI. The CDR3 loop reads CASRAGLPNTEAFL. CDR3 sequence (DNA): TGTGCCAGCAGAGCCGGACTTCCGAACACTGAAGCTTTCCTT.

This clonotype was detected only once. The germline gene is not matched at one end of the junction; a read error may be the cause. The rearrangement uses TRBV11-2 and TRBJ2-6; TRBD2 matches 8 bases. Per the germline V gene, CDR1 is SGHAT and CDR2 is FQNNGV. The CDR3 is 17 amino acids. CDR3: CASARLTGGPGVNVLTF. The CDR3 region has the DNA TGTGCCAGCGCCCGACTAACGGGAGGGCCTGGGGTCAACGTCCTGACTTTC.

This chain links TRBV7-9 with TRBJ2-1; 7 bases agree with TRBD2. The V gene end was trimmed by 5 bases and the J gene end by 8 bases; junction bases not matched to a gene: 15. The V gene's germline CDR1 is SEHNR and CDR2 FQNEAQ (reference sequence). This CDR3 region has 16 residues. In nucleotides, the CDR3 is TGTGCCAGCAGCCCGGGCAGGGCGGGAGTCTGGGATGAGCAGTTCTTC. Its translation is CASSPGRAGVWDEQFF. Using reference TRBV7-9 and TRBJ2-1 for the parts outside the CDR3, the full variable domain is DTGVSQNPRHKITKRGQNVTFRCDPISEHNRLYWYRQTLGQGPEFLTYFQNEAQLEKSRLLSDRFSAERPKGSFSTLEIQRTEQGDSAMYLCASSPGRAGVWDEQFFGPGTRLTVL.

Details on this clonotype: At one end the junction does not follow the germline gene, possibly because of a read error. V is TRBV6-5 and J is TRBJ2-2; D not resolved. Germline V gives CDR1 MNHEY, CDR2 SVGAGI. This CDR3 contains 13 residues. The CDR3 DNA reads TGTGCCAGCGGTTACCTAGTCCCAGGGGAGCTGTTTTTT. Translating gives CASGYLVPGELFF.

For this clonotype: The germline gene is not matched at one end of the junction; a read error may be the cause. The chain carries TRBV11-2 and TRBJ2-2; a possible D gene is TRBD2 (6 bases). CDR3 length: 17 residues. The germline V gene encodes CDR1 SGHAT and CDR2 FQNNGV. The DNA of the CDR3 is TGTGCCAGCAGCTTAGCGTTAGGAGGGGCATACACCGGGGGGCTGTTTTTT. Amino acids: CASSLALGGAYTGGLFF.

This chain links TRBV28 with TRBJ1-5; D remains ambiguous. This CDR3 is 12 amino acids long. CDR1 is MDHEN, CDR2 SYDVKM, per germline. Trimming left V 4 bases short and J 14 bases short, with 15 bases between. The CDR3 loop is CASSYPGNSEHF. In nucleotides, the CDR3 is TGTGCCAGCAGTTATCCGGGTAATTCCGAGCATTTT.

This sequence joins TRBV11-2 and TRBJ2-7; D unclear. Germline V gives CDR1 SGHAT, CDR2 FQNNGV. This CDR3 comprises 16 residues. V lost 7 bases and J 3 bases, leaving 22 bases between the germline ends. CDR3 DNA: TGTGCCAGCAACATAGATCTGGGTACAGAAATCTACGAGCAGTACTTC. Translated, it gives CASNIDLGTEIYEQYF.

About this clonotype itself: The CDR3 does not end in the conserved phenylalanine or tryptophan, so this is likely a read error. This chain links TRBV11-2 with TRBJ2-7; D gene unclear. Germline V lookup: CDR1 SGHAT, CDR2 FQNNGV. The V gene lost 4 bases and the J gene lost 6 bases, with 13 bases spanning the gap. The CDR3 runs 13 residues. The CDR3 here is CASSSGRMGEQYL. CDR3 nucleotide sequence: TGTGCCAGCAGCTCAGGCAGGATGGGCGAGCAGTACTTA.